A single T cell receptor beta chain is shown here with its context. The record originates from a study of T cell changes during pregnancy in multiple sclerosis. CDR3 length equals 16 residues. V dropped 5 bases and J dropped 0 bases, with 17 bases sitting between them. From germline, CDR1 is SGHRS and CDR2 YFSETQ. Assay used: immunoSEQ multiplex PCR; TCRdb lists only in-frame clones, some missing. The repertoire holds 25,000 to 35,000 clones, 90% seen once, with around 0.4% in the top ten. The TCR was taken from a female donor in good health, enrolled as a control in a pregnancy study. The chain has TRBV5-1 and TRBJ1-1; D is unresolved. The source was CD4+ T cells from peripheral blood mononuclear cells, collected in the second trimester of pregnancy. CDR3 nucleotides: TGCGCCAGCAGAAATTTCCTAAGTACTTTGAACACTGAAGCTTTCTTT. As protein: CASRNFLSTLNTEAFF.